Here is one T cell receptor (beta chain) with its context. The CDR3 is made up of 15 amino acids. The V end lost 0 bases, the J end lost 4 bases, and 12 bases lay between the germline ends. The germline V gene encodes CDR1 MNHNS and CDR2 SASEGT. This sample was included in a study of cytomegalovirus exposure and HLA in healthy donors. This table comes from immunoSEQ multiplex PCR, and its TCRdb copy is limited to in-frame clones, with some not included. The repertoire has 150,000 or so clones, approximately 81% of them found once; the top ten carry 9.5% to 13%. Sequencing used PBMCs. This receptor was identified in a man aged 30 to 45 in good health and CMV-seropositive. The genes are TRBV6-1 and TRBJ2-5; D might be TRBD2 (6 bases). The CDR3, as DNA: TGTGCCAGCAGTGAAGCGAACGGGGGTCTAGAGACCCAGTACTTC. Residues: CASSEANGGLETQYF.